This T cell receptor (beta chain) came from a study of T cell repertoires in cytomegalovirus infection. Overall study: The authors used CMV epitopes that were HLA-C-restricted (recently identified) and HLA-B-restricted (well studied). Indications came from public TCR beta signatures; they pointed to CMV infection and to a matching HLA type. Study conclusions and caveats: Using cumulative public TCR beta family frequency, the authors identified those who carried CMV together with the relevant HLA. The ex vivo response was dominated by HLA-C-restricted CMV-specific TCR beta clonotypes.

The J segment lost 5 bases and the V segment lost 8 bases, leaving 3 bases of the junction unmatched. This CDR3 contains 12 residues. Germline-derived CDR1 and CDR2 are MNHNY and SVGAGI (reference sequence). Note on this clonotype: Its specificity is not known.

MiXCR, applied by TCRdb to the reads, yields one record per CDR3 protein. This sample has 800,000 to 950,000 distinct CDR3 sequences, with around a third found just once. Source: cultured CD8+ T cells from PBMCs, taken from culture after CMV antigen stimulation. The V and J genes are TRBV6-6 and TRBJ2-1, with 7 bases matching TRBD1. This sequence originates from a human donor in good health (CMV status not recorded). Some clones in this sample may be carry-over from other donors' samples. The CDR3 DNA sequence: TGTGCCAGCGGGGACAGTAACAATGAGCAGTTCTTC. This codes for CASGDSNNEQFF.